Described below is a single T cell receptor beta chain sequence and its context. The antigen remains undetermined. TCRdb keeps only in-frame clones here, not all; method: immunoSEQ multiplex PCR. The table includes roughly 68,000 clones, roughly 89% detected once. The CDR3 runs to 13 residues. V was clipped by 4 bases and J by 3 bases; unmatched bases: 1. Germline loops: CDR1 MRHNA, CDR2 SNTAGT. The sample comes from a study of cytomegalovirus exposure and HLA in healthy donors. Study-wide background: The 120 validation repertoires used the same platform as the approximately 700 first-cohort repertoires (as reported by a later analysis). Overall study findings and caveats: The study flagged some 170 TCR beta chains as cytomegalovirus-associated. In vitro data verified a few CMV-associated chains as specific for CMV antigens.

The sequence was collected from a woman in her late teens or twenties in good health and CMV-seronegative. The J gene is TRBJ2-7, the V gene TRBV6-4, with TRBD1 matching 9 bases. The source material was PBMCs. The DNA for the CDR3 is TGTGCCAGCAGTGCGGACAGGGGCTACGAGCAGTACTTC. It yields the protein CASSADRGYEQYF.